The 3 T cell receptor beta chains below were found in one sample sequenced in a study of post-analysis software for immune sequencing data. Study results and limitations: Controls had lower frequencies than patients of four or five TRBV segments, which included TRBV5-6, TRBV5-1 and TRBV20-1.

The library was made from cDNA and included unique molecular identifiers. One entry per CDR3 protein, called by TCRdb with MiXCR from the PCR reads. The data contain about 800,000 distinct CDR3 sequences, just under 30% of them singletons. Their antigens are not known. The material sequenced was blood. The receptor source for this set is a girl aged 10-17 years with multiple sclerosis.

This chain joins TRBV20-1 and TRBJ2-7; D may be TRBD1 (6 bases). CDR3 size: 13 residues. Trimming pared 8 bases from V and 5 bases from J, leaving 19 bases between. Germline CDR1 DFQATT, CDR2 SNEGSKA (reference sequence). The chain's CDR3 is CSKDNGTSHEQYF. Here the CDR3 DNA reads TGCAGTAAGGATAACGGGACATCCCACGAGCAGTACTTC.

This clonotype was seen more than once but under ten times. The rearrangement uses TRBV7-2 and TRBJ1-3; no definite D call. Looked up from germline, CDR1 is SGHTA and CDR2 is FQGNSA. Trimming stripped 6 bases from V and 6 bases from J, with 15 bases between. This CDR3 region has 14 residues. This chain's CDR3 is CASSPIFPANTIYF. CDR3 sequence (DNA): TGTGCCAGCAGTCCTATCTTTCCGGCAAACACCATATATTTT. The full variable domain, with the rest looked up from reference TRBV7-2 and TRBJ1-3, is GAGVSQSPSNKVTEKGKDVELRCDPISGHTALYWYRQSLGQGLEFLIYFQGNSAPDKSGLPSDRFSAERTGGSVSTLTIQRTQQEDSAVYLCASSPIFPANTIYFGEGSWLTVV.

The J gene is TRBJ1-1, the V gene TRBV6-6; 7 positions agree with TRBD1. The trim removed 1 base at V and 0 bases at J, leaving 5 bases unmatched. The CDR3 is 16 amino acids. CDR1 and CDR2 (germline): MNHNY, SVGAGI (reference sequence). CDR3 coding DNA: TGTGCCAGCAGTTACTGGCCCCAGGGGGTGAACACTGAAGCTTTCTTT. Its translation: CASSYWPQGVNTEAFF.